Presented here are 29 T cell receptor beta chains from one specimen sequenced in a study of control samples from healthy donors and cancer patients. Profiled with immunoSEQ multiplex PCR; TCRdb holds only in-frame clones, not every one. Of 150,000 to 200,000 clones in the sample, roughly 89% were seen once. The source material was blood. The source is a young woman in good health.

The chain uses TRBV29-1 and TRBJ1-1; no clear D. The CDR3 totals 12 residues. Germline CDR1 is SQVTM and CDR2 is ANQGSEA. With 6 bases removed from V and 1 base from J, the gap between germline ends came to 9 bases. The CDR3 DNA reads TGCAGCGTCCCGACGGGGAACACTGAAGCTTTCTTT. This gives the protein CSVPTGNTEAFF.

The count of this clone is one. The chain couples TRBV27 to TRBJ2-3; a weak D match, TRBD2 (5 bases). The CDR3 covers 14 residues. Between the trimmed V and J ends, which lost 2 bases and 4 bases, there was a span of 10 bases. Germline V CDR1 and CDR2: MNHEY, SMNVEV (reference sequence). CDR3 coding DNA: TGTGCCAGCAGTTTAAGTAGCGAGCCAGATACGCAGTATTTT. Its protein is CASSLSSEPDTQYF.

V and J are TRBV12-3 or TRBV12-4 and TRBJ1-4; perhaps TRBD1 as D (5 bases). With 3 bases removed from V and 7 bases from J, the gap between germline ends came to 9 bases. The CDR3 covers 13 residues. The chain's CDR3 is CASSFGQGEKLFF. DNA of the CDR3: TGTGCCAGCAGTTTCGGGCAGGGTGAAAAACTGTTTTTT.

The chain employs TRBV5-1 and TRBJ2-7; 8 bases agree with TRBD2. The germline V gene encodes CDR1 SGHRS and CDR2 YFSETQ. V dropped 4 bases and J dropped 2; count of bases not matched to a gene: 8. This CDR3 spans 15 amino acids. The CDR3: CASSQPGLGTYEQYF. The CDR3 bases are TGCGCCAGCAGCCAGCCGGGACTAGGGACCTACGAGCAGTACTTC.

The CDR3 loop reads CASRRGGATDTQYF. The CDR3 nucleotides are TGTGCCAGCAGACGGGGGGGGGCGACAGATACGCAGTATTTT. V is TRBV7-8 and J is TRBJ2-3; TRBD2 matches at 8 bases. V lost 6 bases, J lost 3 bases, and 5 bases stayed unmatched. The CDR3 consists of 14 residues. In germline, CDR1 is SGHVS, CDR2 FQNEAQ.

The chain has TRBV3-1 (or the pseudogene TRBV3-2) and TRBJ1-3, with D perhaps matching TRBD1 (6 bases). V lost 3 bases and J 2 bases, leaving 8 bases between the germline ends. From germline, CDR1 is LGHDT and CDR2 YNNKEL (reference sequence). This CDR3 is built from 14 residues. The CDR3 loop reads CASSHGGPGNTIYF. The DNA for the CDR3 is TGTGCCAGCAGCCACGGGGGGCCTGGAAACACCATATATTTT.

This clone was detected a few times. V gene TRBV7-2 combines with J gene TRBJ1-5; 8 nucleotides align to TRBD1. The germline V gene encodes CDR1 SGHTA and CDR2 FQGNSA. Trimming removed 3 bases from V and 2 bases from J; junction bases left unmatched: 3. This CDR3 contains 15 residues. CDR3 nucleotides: TGTGCCAGCAGCTTGAGGGGACAGGGCAATCAGCCCCAGCATTTT. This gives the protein CASSLRGQGNQPQHF.

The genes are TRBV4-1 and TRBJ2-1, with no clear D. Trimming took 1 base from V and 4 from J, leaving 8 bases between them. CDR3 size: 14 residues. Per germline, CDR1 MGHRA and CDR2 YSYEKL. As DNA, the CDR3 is TGCGCCAGCAGCCAAGGGCTAACTTACAATGAGCAGTTCTTC. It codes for CASSQGLTYNEQFF.

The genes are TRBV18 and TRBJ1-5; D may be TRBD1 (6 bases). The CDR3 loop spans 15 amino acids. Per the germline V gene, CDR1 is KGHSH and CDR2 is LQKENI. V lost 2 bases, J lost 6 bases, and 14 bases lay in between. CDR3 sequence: CASSPGAGGGQPQHF. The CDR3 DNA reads TGTGCCAGCTCACCAGGGGCAGGAGGGGGTCAGCCCCAGCATTTT.

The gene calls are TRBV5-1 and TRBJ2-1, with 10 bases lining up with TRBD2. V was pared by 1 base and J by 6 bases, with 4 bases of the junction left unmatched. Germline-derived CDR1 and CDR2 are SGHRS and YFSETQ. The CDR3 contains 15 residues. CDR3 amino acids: CASSLTSGGANEQFF. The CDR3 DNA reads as TGCGCCAGCAGCTTGACGAGCGGGGGGGCCAATGAGCAGTTCTTC.

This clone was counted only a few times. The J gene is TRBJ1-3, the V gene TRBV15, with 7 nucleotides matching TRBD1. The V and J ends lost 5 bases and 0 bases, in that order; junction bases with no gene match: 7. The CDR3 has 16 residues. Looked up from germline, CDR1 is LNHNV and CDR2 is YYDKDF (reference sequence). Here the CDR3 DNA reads TGTGCCACCAGCCCCGGACAGGCAGACTCTGGAAACACCATATATTTT. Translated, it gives CATSPGQADSGNTIYF.

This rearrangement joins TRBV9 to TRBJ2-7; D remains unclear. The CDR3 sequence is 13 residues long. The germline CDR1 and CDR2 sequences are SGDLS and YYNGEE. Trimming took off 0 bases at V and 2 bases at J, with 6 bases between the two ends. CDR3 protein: CASSVDPAYEQYF. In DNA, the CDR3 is TGTGCCAGCAGCGTAGATCCAGCCTACGAGCAGTACTTC. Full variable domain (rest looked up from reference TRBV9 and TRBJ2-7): DSGVTQTPKHLITATGQRVTLRCSPRSGDLSVYWYQQSLDQGLQFLIQYYNGEERAKGNILERFSAQQFPDLHSELNLSSLELGDSALYFCASSVDPAYEQYFGPGTRLTVT.

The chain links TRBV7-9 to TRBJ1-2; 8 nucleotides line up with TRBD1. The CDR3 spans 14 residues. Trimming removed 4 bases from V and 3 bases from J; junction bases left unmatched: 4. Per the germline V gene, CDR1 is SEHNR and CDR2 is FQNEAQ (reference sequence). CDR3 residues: CASSSQGEDYGYTF. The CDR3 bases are TGTGCCAGCAGCTCACAGGGGGAGGACTATGGCTACACCTTC.

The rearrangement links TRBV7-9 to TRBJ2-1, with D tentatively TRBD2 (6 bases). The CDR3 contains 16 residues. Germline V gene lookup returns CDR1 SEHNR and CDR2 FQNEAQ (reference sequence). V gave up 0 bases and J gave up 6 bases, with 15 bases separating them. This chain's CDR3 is CASSLAEGQVGNEQFF. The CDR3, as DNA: TGTGCCAGCAGCTTAGCGGAGGGGCAGGTCGGCAATGAGCAGTTCTTC.

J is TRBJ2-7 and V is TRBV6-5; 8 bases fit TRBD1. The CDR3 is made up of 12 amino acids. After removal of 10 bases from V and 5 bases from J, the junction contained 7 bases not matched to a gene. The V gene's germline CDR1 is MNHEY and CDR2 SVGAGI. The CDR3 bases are TGTGCCATCCGAGACAGGGGCAACGAGCAGTACTTC. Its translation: CAIRDRGNEQYF.

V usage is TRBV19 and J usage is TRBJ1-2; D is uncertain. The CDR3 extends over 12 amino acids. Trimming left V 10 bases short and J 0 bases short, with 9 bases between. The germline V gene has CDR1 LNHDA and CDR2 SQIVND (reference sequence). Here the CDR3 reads CATTYTNYGYTF. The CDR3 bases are TGTGCCACCACCTATACTAACTATGGCTACACCTTC.

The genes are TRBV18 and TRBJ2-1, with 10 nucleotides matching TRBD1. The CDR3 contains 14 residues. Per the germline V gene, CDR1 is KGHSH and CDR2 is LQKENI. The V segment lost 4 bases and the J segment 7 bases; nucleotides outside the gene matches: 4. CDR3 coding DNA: TGTGCCAGCTCACAGGACAGGGGGAAAAATGAGCAGTTCTTC. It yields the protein CASSQDRGKNEQFF.

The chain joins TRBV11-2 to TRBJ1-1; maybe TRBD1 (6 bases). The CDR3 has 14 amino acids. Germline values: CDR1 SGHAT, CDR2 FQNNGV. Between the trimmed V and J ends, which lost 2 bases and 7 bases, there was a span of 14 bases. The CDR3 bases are TGTGCCAGCAGCTTACAGGGGTTCTTGGGTGAAGCTTTCTTT. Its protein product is CASSLQGFLGEAFF.

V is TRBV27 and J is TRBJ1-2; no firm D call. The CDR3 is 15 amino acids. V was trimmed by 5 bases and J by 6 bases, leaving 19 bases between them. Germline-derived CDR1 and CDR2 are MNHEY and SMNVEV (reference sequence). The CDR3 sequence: CASSATYGMRDGYTF. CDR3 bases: TGTGCCAGCAGTGCCACGTACGGGATGCGGGATGGCTACACCTTC.

The CDR3 here is CASSKGRYEQYF. The CDR3 DNA reads TGTGCCAGCAGCAAAGGGAGGTACGAGCAGTACTTC. The rearrangement links TRBV21-1 to TRBJ2-7; TRBD2 is the table's D call, not checked against the DNA. TRBV21-1 has pseudogene status. This CDR3 spans 12 amino acids.

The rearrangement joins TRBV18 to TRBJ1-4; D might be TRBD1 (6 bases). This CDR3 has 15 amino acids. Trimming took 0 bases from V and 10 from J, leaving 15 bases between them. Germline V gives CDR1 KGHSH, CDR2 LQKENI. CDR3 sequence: CASSPPAQGWRKLFF. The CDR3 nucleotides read TGTGCCAGCTCACCACCGGCCCAGGGGTGGCGAAAACTGTTTTTT.

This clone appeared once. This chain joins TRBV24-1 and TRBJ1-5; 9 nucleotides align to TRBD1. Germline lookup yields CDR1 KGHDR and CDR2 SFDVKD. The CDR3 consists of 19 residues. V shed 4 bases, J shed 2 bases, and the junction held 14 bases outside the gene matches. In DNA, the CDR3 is TGTGCCACCAGTGACTCGCGCCGGGACAGGGTGTGGGGCAATCAGCCCCAGCATTTT. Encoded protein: CATSDSRRDRVWGNQPQHF.

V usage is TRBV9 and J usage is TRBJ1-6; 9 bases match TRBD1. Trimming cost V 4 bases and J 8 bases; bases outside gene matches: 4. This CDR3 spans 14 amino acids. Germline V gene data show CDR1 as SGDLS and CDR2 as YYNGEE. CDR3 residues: CASSFRDRDSPLHF. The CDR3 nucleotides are TGTGCCAGCAGCTTCCGGGACAGGGATTCACCCCTCCACTTT.

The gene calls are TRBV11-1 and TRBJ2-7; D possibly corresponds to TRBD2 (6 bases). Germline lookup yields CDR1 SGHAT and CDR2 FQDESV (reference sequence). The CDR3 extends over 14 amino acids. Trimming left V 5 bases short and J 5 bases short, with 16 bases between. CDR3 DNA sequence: TGTGCCAGCAGCCCAGCGGGCAGGGTGAACGAGCAGTACTTC. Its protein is CASSPAGRVNEQYF.

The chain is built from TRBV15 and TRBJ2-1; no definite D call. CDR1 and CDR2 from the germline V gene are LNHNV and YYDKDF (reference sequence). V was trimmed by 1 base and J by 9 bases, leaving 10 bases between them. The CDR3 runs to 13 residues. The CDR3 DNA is TGTGCCACCAGCAGAGGCGGCGCGCGTGAGCAGTTCTTC. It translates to CATSRGGAREQFF. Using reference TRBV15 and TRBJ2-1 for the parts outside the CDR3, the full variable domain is DAMVIQNPRYQVTQFGKPVTLSCSQTLNHNVMYWYQQKSSQAPKLLFHYYDKDFNNEADTPDNFQSRRPNTSFCFLDIRSPGLGDTAMYLCATSRGGAREQFFGPGTRLTVL.

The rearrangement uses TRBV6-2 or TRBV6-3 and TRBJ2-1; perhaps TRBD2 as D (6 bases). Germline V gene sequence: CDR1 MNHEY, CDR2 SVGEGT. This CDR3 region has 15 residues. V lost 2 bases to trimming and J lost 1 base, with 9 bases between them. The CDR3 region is CASSYGGLSYNEQFF. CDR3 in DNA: TGTGCCAGCAGTTACGGGGGACTTTCCTACAATGAGCAGTTCTTC.

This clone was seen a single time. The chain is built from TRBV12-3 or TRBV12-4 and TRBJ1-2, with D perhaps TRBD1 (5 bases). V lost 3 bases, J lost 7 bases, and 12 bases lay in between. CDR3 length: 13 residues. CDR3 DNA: TGTGCCAGCAGTTTCGTAGGGGAGCCTGGCTACACCTTC. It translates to CASSFVGEPGYTF.

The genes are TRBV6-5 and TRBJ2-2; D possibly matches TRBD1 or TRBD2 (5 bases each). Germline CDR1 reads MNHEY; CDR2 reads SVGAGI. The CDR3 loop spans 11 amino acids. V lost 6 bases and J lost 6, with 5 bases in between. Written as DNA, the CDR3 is TGTGCCAGCAGGGGGGCCGGGGAGCTGTTTTTT. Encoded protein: CASRGAGELFF.

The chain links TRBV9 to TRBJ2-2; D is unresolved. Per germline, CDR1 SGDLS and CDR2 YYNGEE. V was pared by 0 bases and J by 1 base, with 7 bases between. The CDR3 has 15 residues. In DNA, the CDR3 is TGTGCCAGCAGCGTAGGACCAGAGAACACCGGGGAGCTGTTTTTT. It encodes CASSVGPENTGELFF.